This record concerns one T cell receptor (beta chain) sequence. This clone showed up many times. Its antigen specificity is not known. No base quality values were provided; no much bigger clone lies one nucleotide off. For CDR1 and CDR2, the germline V gene lists MNHNS and SASEGT. Deletion took 2 bases off V and 7 bases off J, with a span of 6 bases between the germline ends. The CDR3, cysteine through phenylalanine, is 13 amino acids long. Kept here is only the CDR3 DNA, which spans 39 bases and is read in frame from base 1. In total, more than 500 healthy bone marrow donors made up the cohort. At the time of sampling, every cohort member was nominally healthy, though immune exposures that went unrecorded were likely present. The donor tested CMV seronegative, placing the donor among the 350 to 400 seronegative members of the cohort. A peripheral blood sample was collected from each donor, and TCR beta sequencing was performed on peripheral blood mononuclear cells. The Qiagen DNeasy Blood Extraction Kit was used to extract genomic DNA from the blood cell samples.

This entry belongs to a study of cytomegalovirus exposure and HLA in healthy donors (dated by TCRdb to about 2017). Context from the whole study: In an earlier analysis of roughly 500 of the donors, under 300 Gb of sequence data and approximately 100 million unique TCR beta sequences from 150 million to 200 million T cells were reported. About 330 gigabases of sequencing data and around 85 million unique TCR sequences made up an early release that covered approximately 700 HLA-typed donors. The genetic ancestry cluster associated with self-reported Caucasian donors included around four fifths of the roughly 400 genotyped donors. The study aimed to test whether signatures of past pathogen exposure could be identified by cataloging public T cell receptors. The T cell repertoires of 666 subjects were profiled by immunosequencing and related to cytomegalovirus serostatus. A separate validation cohort of roughly 130 different subjects was used in addition to the roughly 700-subject first cohort. The study combined high-throughput TCR immunosequencing, statistical association of individual TCRs with disease status, and machine learning to predict cytomegalovirus infection status. In a later analysis, previously published TCR beta repertoires from 600 to 850 donors were re-analyzed and high-resolution HLA genotyping was added so that TCR occurrence patterns could be studied. In the later analysis, no new phenotypic data were used to find candidate immune exposures; instead, reliance was placed on TCR beta sequences and their occurrence across donors. In an earlier analysis of 587 of the donors, high-throughput TCR beta sequencing was used to judge whether each TCR beta V gene segment behaved as functional or pseudogenic. Donor age, sex, ethnicity and CMV serostatus were collected together with the repertoire data. In a later genetic analysis, genome-wide SNP genotypes for about 65% of the roughly 700 donors were used, and that subset was treated as a discovery cohort. Every discovery cohort repertoire had been produced on one sequencing platform. Both class I and class II loci were covered by HLA typing, at four-digit resolution. The number of typed donors differed by locus: about 620-640 for A, B, C, DRB1 and DQB1; approximately 540 for DQA1; around 610 for DPA1; and roughly 450 for DPB1. About 5 DR-DQ haplotypes were handled as single units for association and clustering, since linkage in the cohort was strong. Among some 400 genotyped donors of the cohort, an average of approximately 230,000 unique TCR beta nucleotide sequences were sequenced per donor, 15% to 20% of them non-productive.

What the authors observed across the whole study: A cluster of highly shared sequence variants was judged likely to represent a technical artifact of the sequencing pipeline. Because some donors lacked HLA typing at each locus, the association tests relied only on the typed subset. In a later analysis, the rate of TCR association differed among HLA loci, with DRB1 alleles having the most associated TCRs and HLA-C alleles having the fewest. Specific HLA alleles were associated with 15,000 to 20,000 TCR beta sequences at a false discovery rate of 0.05 in a later analysis. Some IMGT-functional V segments, including TRBV6-2 and TRBV6-3, could not be told apart with the 87-base-pair reads, so those segments were excluded. Strong co-occurrence of HLA alleles, especially DR and DQ, made assigning TCR associations to individual alleles difficult. For the cohort, immune exposure information was limited to CMV serostatus. Most TCR sequences were observed very rarely across donors, whereas some public TCRs were present in many individuals. According to a later analysis, parvovirus B19, influenza, CMV and Epstein-Barr virus appeared linked to several top co-occurrence clusters. Compared with equally common non-associated chains, HLA-associated TCR beta chains in a later analysis were more clonally expanded and had lower generation probabilities. Correlated functional status among segregating V segments might reflect linkage disequilibrium, but an unknown experimental factor could not be ruled out. The authors suggested that the approach could potentially be generalized to other disease states and immunological phenotypes. V-gene and J-gene trimming of TCR beta chains was associated with a missense DCLRE1C variant in a later genetic analysis, and the association was replicated in an independent cohort. According to a later analysis, most CMV-associated TCR beta chains appeared to be HLA-restricted, and the HLA associations seemed to be driven largely by CMV exposure. In both the original and validation cohorts, the classifier was reported to diagnose cytomegalovirus status with high specificity and sensitivity. Three of the identified cytomegalovirus-associated TCR beta chains were confirmed in vitro to be specific for cytomegalovirus antigens. Broadly in line with IMGT annotations, most TCR beta V segments showed up in productive rearrangements about 87% or about 30% of the time in an earlier analysis of several hundred of the donors. In this cohort, only TCR beta chains were sequenced, and detectable features were limited by the absence of alpha or paired-chain data. In a later genetic analysis, fewer N-insertions in productive TCRs were reported among donors in an Asian-associated ancestry cluster than the roughly 700-donor mean. The study gave a list of 150 to 200 TCR beta chains associated with cytomegalovirus. Presence/absence analyses assumed roughly uniform sequencing depth across donors, an assumption that may not hold. Because counts were too low, seventeen rarely observed V segments, including chromosome 9 orphons, were excluded from the earlier analysis of several hundred of the donors. A further reported finding was that TCR beta sequences accurately predicted the HLA-A and HLA-B alleles for most subjects in the first cohort.

Libraries came from the immunoSEQ multiplex PCR assay. For the multiplex PCR, a mixture combining 60 forward primers for TCR Vbeta segments and 13 reverse primers for TCR Jbeta segments was used. The CDR3 region of rearranged TCR beta genes was amplified from genomic DNA with a multiplex PCR assay. On the Illumina HiSeq System, the amplified TCR beta libraries were sequenced as 87-base-pair reads. The paper's processing steps were these. In a later analysis, some 80 million unique TCR beta chains were counted across the approximately 670 repertoires, and around 11 million of these chains were shared by at least two donors. Raw reads were error-corrected and collapsed into unique sequences with a nearest-neighbor algorithm that merged closely related sequences to remove PCR and sequencing errors. Alignment of CDR3 sequences to IMGT reference sequences was used to assign V, D and J gene segments. For a sequence to be retained, a match of at least six nucleotides to both a V gene segment and a J gene segment was required. Rearrangements were called productive when the CDR3 lacked stop codons and stayed in frame with V and J; all others were non-productive. CDR3 was defined according to IMGT convention as the region running from the second conserved V-encoded cysteine to the conserved J-encoded phenylalanine. The earlier analysis of 500 to 650 of the donors excluded any sequence lacking an unambiguous match to a single V gene segment. In an earlier analysis of several hundred of the donors, V segments were called functional above 56.7% productive rearrangements and were called segregating when the between-donor standard deviation exceeded 5%. A statistical classification framework was built to diagnose cytomegalovirus status from the catalog of TCR beta chain sequences. In a later analysis, V and J genes were assigned by comparing TCR nucleotide sequences against IMGT/GENE-DB human TR gene sequences. In a later analysis, CDR3 sequences and most-parsimonious VDJ recombination scenarios were assigned using the TCRdist pipeline. A later analysis defined each TCR beta chain by its CDR3 amino acid sequence plus V-gene family, and excluded reads lacking a unique V-gene family. A later analysis removed 500 to 650 highly shared, low-generation-probability nucleotide sequences to deal with suspected cross-contamination and a sequencing artifact. In a later analysis, a clonal expansion index for each public chain was calculated from normalized within-repertoire ranks of inferred template counts. A later analysis computed generation probabilities with a VDJ recombination model fitted to out-of-frame rearrangements, and checked the results against IGoR. Hypergeometric tests were used in a later analysis to score TCR-TCR, TCR-HLA and TCR-CMV co-occurrence, with a repertoire-size bias correction applied to the TCR pairs. In a later analysis, false discovery rates were estimated by permuting HLA or CMV assignments 20 times. In a later analysis, co-occurring TCRs were grouped with DBSCAN, and TCRdist sequence similarity was added when clustering was performed within HLA-allele-positive subsets. Co-occurrence clustering excluded repertoires with fewer than 30,000 or more than 120,000 public chains, plus five with anomalous nucleotide sharing. What TCRdb holds here is the immuneACCESS table cut down to in-frame rearrangements. Part of the clones is not present; checked against another copy, under half of the missing clones reflect an unresolved V gene, and the others are unexplained. The DNA gave D and trimming, while V, J and clone size come from that table. This sample lists more than 95,000 clones; 12% to 15% were detected once. The ten largest clonotypes hold 0.83% of the sample.

The sample was PBMCs. The receptor comes from a female donor in good health and CMV-seronegative. The chain couples TRBV6-1 to TRBJ1-6; no D gene can be assigned with confidence. The nucleotide sequence is TGTGCCAGCAGTGAAACATGGAATTCACCCCTCCACTTT. The encoded protein is CASSETWNSPLHF.